This T cell receptor beta chain was recorded in a study of cytomegalovirus exposure and HLA in healthy donors. In the PCR, 60 Vbeta and 13 Jbeta primers were used. Profiled with immunoSEQ multiplex PCR; TCRdb holds only in-frame clones, not every one. The table shows 150,000 or so clones, with roughly 80% occurring only once. Germline assignment: CDR1 SEHNR and CDR2 FQNEAQ (reference sequence). The CDR3 totals 14 residues. Trimming took 3 bases from V and 5 from J; bases not matched to a gene: 3. This receptor was taken from a man in his forties or fifties in good health and CMV-seropositive. Sequenced sample: PBMCs. The chain uses TRBV7-9 and TRBJ2-3; TRBD1 matches 9 bases. CDR3 bases: TGTGCCAGCAGCTTGGGACAGGGAGAAGATACGCAGTATTTT. This codes for CASSLGQGEDTQYF.